This T cell receptor (beta chain) derives from a study of blood T cell repertoires in COVID-19. About the research overall: The study drew acute and convalescent COVID-19 samples from the United States, Italy and Spain. PBMCs, B-cell-depleted T cells, or T cells were the source of the cDNA or gDNA that made up the material.

V shed 0 bases and J shed 2 bases, with 9 bases lying between them. The CDR3 sequence is 15 residues long. The germline V gene has CDR1 ENHRY and CDR2 SYGVKD. Patients from Seattle were sampled longitudinally, starting during active infection. Authors' analysis steps: Amplification of reference gene primers was used by the study to estimate nucleated cell counts. Method: immunoSEQ multiplex PCR; TCRdb's copy keeps in-frame clones and lacks some. V and J calls and clone size are given by that table; D and trimming were obtained from the DNA. Among about 70,000 clones, roughly 86% were seen once, and the ten largest hold about 17%.

The rearrangement joins TRBV10-3 to TRBJ2-3; a weak D match, TRBD2 (6 bases). Sequencing was carried out using peripheral blood. The TCR comes from a man aged 35-49 years with COVID-19, enrolled during active disease. Written as DNA, the CDR3 is TGTGCCATCAGTGAGTCGGGACTCCACACAGATACGCAGTATTTT. Its translation: CAISESGLHTDTQYF.